One sample yielded the 18 T cell receptor beta chains listed below, sequenced in a study of naive and memory T cell subsets. Two oligonucleotides, mixed equimolar, formed the beta constant-region primer covering TRBC1 and TRBC2. The ligated cDNA underwent four PCR rounds using SP2 and nested alpha and beta constant-region primers. TCRdb itself ran the UMI-ligation and nested PCR reads through MiXCR, one entry per CDR3 protein. In the table there are tens of thousands of distinct CDR3 sequences, 9% of which are singletons. The sequencing sample was made of naive CD8+ T cells from blood. Receptors originate from a human donor in good health.

This clonotype was counted at least ten times. V and J are TRBV28 and TRBJ2-7; possibly TRBD1 for D (5 bases). V was shortened by 4 bases and J by 3 bases, with 10 bases between the two germline ends. CDR1 and CDR2 (germline): MDHEN, SYDVKM. This CDR3 contains 13 residues. Here the CDR3 reads CASSYDSFYEQYF. CDR3 coding DNA: TGTGCCAGCAGTTATGACAGTTTCTACGAGCAGTACTTC.

The gene calls are TRBV12-3 or TRBV12-4 and TRBJ2-1; D uncertain. This CDR3 contains 14 residues. Trimming left V 7 bases short and J 4 bases short, with 14 bases between. For the CDR3, the DNA is TGTGCCAGCACCCCCGACCCGAATTACAATGAGCAGTTCTTC. Amino acids: CASTPDPNYNEQFF.

This clonotype was detected many times. J is TRBJ2-3 and V is TRBV5-5; possibly TRBD1 for D (6 bases). V was cut by 0 bases and J by 2 bases, with 10 bases left in between. The CDR3 covers 15 residues. Germline V CDR1 and CDR2: SGHKS, YYEKEE (reference sequence). CDR3 bases: TGTGCCAGCAGCTTGGACCGACAGGCCACAGATACGCAGTATTTT. Protein sequence: CASSLDRQATDTQYF.

The J gene is TRBJ2-7, the V gene TRBV5-4; TRBD2 aligns across 8 bases. The CDR3 is 16 residues long. V lost 0 bases, J lost 4 bases, and 9 bases stayed unmatched. Germline values: CDR1 SGHNT, CDR2 YYREEE (reference sequence). This chain's CDR3 is CASSLVGREVPYEQYF. In nucleotides, the CDR3 is TGTGCCAGCAGCTTGGTCGGGCGGGAGGTACCGTACGAGCAGTACTTC.

This clonotype was detected a few times. The chain links TRBV10-3 to TRBJ2-1; 7 bases agree with TRBD2. The J segment lost 8 bases and the V segment lost 1 base, leaving 2 bases of the junction unmatched. Per germline, CDR1 ENHRY and CDR2 SYGVKD. The CDR3 contains 13 residues. CDR3 nucleotide sequence: TGTGCCATCAGTGAGTTTACTAGCGATGAGCAGTTCTTC. Its translation: CAISEFTSDEQFF.

The chain carries TRBV7-8 and TRBJ2-1; D unresolved. CDR3 length equals 14 residues. Germline V lookup: CDR1 SGHVS, CDR2 FQNEAQ. Trimming took off 5 bases at V and 11 bases at J, with 19 bases between the two ends. This chain's CDR3 is CASSPHASRSQQFF. CDR3 in DNA: TGTGCCAGCAGCCCACACGCCTCCCGGTCTCAGCAGTTCTTC.

This clonotype was found many times. The V and J genes are TRBV29-1 and TRBJ2-1; the match to TRBD1 covers 10 bases. This CDR3 spans 14 amino acids. The V gene's germline CDR1 is SQVTM and CDR2 ANQGSEA. With V trimmed by 7 bases and J by 3 bases, 6 bases remained unmatched. In nucleotides, the CDR3 is TGCAGCGCCGGCGGGGACAGGGGCTACAATGAGCAGTTCTTC. Translation: CSAGGDRGYNEQFF.

This rearrangement joins TRBV6-2 or TRBV6-3 to TRBJ2-7, with 9 bases lining up with TRBD1. The CDR3 runs to 14 residues. Germline V gene lookup returns CDR1 MNHEY and CDR2 SVGEGT. The junction had 7 bases not matched to a gene; V was cut back by 7 bases and J by 3 bases. The CDR3 coding sequence is TGTGCCAGCAAATCCGGACAGGGGTTCTACGAGCAGTACTTC. It codes for CASKSGQGFYEQYF.

This clonotype was found a few times. The chain employs TRBV28 and TRBJ2-1, with TRBD2 identical over 9 bases. V shed 6 bases and J 7 bases; nucleotides not matched to a gene: 10. This CDR3 region has 15 residues. Germline values: CDR1 MDHEN, CDR2 SYDVKM. CDR3 DNA: TGTGCCAGCAGGGCCACTAGCGGGTCTCGGAATGAGCAGTTCTTC. Its translation is CASRATSGSRNEQFF.

The chain joins TRBV28 to TRBJ1-5, with D uncertain. The CDR3 consists of 16 residues. V lost 6 bases to trimming and J lost 2 bases, with 17 bases between them. CDR1 and CDR2 (germline): MDHEN, SYDVKM. CDR3 sequence: CASRFNRGQGNQPQHF. The CDR3 nucleotides read TGTGCCAGCAGATTCAACCGAGGGCAGGGCAATCAGCCCCAGCATTTT.

This clonotype was observed many times. CDR3 in amino acids: CASSQDGGSYNEQFF. The CDR3 DNA is TGTGCCAGCAGCCAAGATGGGGGGTCCTACAATGAGCAGTTCTTC. This sequence joins TRBV4-2 and TRBJ2-1, with D maybe TRBD2 (6 bases). This CDR3 contains 15 residues. V was trimmed by 0 bases and J by 1 base, leaving 7 bases between them. Germline CDR1 LGHNA, CDR2 YNFKEQ.

There are many counts of this clonotype. V is TRBV20-1 and J is TRBJ2-7, with 9 bases lining up with TRBD1. The V segment lost 5 bases and the J segment 2 bases; nucleotides outside the gene matches: 4. The CDR3 is 13 residues long. Germline V gene sequence: CDR1 DFQATT, CDR2 SNEGSKA (reference sequence). The CDR3 loop is CSAGDRVAYEQYF. In DNA, the CDR3 is TGCAGTGCTGGGGACAGGGTTGCCTACGAGCAGTACTTC.

This clonotype occurred a few times. The chain is built from TRBV28 and TRBJ1-1; the D is unclear. The V end was cut by 7 bases, the J end by 0 bases, with 12 bases between. Germline V gene sequence: CDR1 MDHEN, CDR2 SYDVKM. This CDR3 has 14 amino acids. The CDR3 DNA reads TGTGCCAGCACCCTTGTAGGGATGAACACTGAAGCTTTCTTT. The encoded protein is CASTLVGMNTEAFF.

A few counts support this clonotype. The V gene is TRBV29-1, the J gene TRBJ1-1; D not certain. The germline V and J ends were trimmed by 3 bases and 6 bases, with 14 bases remaining between them. The CDR3 has 13 amino acids. CDR1 SQVTM and CDR2 ANQGSEA come from the germline V gene. Here the CDR3 DNA reads TGCAGCGTTGAGAGGCCGGGCAAGGCTGAAGCTTTCTTT. It translates to CSVERPGKAEAFF.

The V call is TRBV24-1, the J call TRBJ2-3; no definite D call. This CDR3 is built from 13 residues. Germline CDR1 KGHDR, CDR2 SFDVKD. V was pared by 1 base and J by 6 bases, with 7 bases between. The CDR3 here is CATSDFDGDTQYF. The DNA for the CDR3 is TGTGCCACCAGTGATTTCGACGGGGATACGCAGTATTTT.

The table lists this clonotype with a few counts. V usage is TRBV7-2 and J usage is TRBJ1-4; D unclear. Deletions cut 5 bases from V and 0 bases from J, with 10 bases between. Per germline, CDR1 SGHTA and CDR2 FQGNSA. The CDR3 has 15 residues. The CDR3 reads CASSPYRTTNEKLFF. The CDR3 coding sequence is TGTGCCAGCAGCCCCTATCGGACAACTAATGAAAAACTGTTTTTT.

This clonotype was recorded a few times. The rearrangement uses TRBV7-9 and TRBJ1-3; D perhaps matches TRBD1 (6 bases). Deletions cut 4 bases from V and 0 bases from J, with 10 bases between. CDR3 length: 15 residues. Germline lookup yields CDR1 SEHNR and CDR2 FQNEAQ (reference sequence). The CDR3 loop reads CASSSTGSSGNTIYF. Written as DNA, the CDR3 is TGTGCCAGCAGCTCGACAGGCAGCTCTGGAAACACCATATATTTT.

This clonotype was recorded a few times. The J gene is TRBJ1-5, the V gene TRBV6-2 or TRBV6-3; no clear D. The CDR3 covers 16 residues. Germline-derived CDR1 and CDR2 are MNHEY and SVGEGT. Trimming cost V 2 bases and J 2 bases, with 13 bases left between them. For the CDR3, the DNA is TGTGCCAGCAGTTACCCGACAACGCATGGCAATCAGCCCCAGCATTTT. Translation gives CASSYPTTHGNQPQHF.